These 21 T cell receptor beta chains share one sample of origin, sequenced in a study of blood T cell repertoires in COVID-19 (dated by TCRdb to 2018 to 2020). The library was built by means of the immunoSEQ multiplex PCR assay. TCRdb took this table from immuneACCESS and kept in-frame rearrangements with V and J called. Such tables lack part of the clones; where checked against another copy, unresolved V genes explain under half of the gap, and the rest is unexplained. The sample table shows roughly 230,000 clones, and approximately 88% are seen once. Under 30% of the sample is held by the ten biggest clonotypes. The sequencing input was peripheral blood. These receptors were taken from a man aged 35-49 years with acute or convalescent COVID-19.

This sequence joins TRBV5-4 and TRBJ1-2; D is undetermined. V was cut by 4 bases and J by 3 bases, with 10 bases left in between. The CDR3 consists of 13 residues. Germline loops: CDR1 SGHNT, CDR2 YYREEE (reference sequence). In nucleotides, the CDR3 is TGTGCCAGCAGCGCAACACTATACTATGGCTACACCTTC. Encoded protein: CASSATLYYGYTF.

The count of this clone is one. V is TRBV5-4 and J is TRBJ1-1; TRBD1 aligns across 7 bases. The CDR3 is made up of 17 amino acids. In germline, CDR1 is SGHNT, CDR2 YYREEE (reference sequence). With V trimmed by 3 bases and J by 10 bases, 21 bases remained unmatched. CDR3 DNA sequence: TGTGCCAGCAGCTCTTCACTCGCGACAGGGAGGAGGATAGGAGCTTTCTTT. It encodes CASSSSLATGRRIGAFF. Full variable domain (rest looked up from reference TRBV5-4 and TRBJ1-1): ETGVTQSPTHLIKTRGQQVTLRCSSQSGHNTVSWYQQALGQGPQFIFQYYREEENGRGNFPPRFSGLQFPNYSSELNVNALELDDSALYLCASSSSLATGRRIGAFFGQGTRLTVV.

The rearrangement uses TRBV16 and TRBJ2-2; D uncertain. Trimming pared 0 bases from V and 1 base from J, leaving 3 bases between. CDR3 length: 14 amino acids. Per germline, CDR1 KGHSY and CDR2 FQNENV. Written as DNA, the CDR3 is TGTGCCAGCAGCCAATCCAGGAACACCGGGGAGCTGTTTTTT. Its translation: CASSQSRNTGELFF.

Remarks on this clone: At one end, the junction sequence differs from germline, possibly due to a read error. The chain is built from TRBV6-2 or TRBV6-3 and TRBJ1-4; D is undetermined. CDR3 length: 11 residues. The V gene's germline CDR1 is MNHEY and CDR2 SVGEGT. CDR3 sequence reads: CASSGRGPKAF. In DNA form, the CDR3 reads TGTGCCAGCAGTGGTCGAGGGCCTAAGGCTTTT.

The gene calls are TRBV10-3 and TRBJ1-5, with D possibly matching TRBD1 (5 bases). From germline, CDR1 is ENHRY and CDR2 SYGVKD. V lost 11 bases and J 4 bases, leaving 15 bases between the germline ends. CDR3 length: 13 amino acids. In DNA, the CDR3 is TGTGCCGTATCCCAGGGCCCGAATCAGCCCCAGCATTTT. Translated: CAVSQGPNQPQHF.

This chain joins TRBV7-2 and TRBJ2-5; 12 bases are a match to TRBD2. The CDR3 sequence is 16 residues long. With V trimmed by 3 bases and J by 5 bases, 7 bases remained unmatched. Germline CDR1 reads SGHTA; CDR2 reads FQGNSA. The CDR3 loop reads CASSFPSGRARETQYF. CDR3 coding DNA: TGTGCCAGCAGCTTCCCTAGCGGGAGGGCCCGGGAGACCCAGTACTTC.

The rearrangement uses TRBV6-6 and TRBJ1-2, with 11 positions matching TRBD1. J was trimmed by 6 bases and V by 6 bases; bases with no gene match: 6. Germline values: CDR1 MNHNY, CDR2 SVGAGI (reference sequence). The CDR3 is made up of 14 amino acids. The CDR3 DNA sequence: TGTGCCAGCAGCTGGGGACAGGGGGTTGATGGCTACACCTTC. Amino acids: CASSWGQGVDGYTF.

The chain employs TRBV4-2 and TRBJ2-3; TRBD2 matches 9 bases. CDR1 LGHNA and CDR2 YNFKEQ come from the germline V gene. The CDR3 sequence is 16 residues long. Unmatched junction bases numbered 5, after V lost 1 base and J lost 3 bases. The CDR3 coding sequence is TGTGCCAGCAGCCAAGGACTAGCGGCAATGACAGATACGCAGTATTTT. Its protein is CASSQGLAAMTDTQYF.

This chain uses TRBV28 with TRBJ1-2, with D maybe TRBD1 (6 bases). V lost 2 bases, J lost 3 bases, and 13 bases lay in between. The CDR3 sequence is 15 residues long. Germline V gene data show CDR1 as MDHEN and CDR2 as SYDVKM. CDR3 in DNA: TGTGCCAGCAGTTTAATGGGGGGGGCAGACTATGGCTACACCTTC. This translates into CASSLMGGADYGYTF.

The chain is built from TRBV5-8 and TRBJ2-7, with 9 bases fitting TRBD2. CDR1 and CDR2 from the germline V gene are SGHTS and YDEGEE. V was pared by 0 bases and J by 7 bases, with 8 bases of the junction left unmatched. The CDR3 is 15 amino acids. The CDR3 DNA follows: TGTGCCAGCAGCTTGGTCGCTAGCGGGGCGGGGGAGCAGTACTTC. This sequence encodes CASSLVASGAGEQYF. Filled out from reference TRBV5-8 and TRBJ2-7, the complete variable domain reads EAGVTQSPTHLIKTRGQQATLRCSPISGHTSVYWYQQALGLGLQFLLWYDEGEERNRGNFPPRFSGRQFPNYSSELNVNALELEDSALYLCASSLVASGAGEQYFGPGTRLTVT.

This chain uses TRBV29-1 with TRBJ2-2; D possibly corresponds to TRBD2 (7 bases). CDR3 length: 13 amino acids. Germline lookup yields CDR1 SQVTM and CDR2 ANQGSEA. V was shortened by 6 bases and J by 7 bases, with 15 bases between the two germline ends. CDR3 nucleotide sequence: TGCAGCGTCGAGAGGGGGGGCGGCGGGGAGCTGTTTTTT. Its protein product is CSVERGGGGELFF.

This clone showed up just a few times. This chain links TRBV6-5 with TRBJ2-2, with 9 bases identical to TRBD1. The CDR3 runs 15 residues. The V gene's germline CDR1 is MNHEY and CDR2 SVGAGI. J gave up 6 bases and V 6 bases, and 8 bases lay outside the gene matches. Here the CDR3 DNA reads TGTGCCAGCAGACCGGGACAGGGAAGCCCCGGGGAGCTGTTTTTT. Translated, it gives CASRPGQGSPGELFF.

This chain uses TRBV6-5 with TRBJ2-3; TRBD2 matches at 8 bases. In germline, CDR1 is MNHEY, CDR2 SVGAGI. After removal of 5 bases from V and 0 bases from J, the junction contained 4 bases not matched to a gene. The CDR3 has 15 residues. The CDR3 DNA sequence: TGTGCCAGCAGTCCACTAGCGGCGAGCACAGATACGCAGTATTTT. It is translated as CASSPLAASTDTQYF.

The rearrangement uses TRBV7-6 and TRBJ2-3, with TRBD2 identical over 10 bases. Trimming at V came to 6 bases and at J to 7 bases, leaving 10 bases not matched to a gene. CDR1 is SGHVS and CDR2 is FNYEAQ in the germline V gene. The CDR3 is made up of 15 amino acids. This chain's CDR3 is CASSLLAGPANTQYF. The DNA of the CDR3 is TGTGCCAGCAGTCTACTAGCGGGGCCGGCGAATACGCAGTATTTT.

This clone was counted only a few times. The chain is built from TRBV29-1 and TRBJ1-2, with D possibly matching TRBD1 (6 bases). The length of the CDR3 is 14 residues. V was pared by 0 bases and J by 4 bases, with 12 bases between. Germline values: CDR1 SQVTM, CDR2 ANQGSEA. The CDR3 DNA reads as TGCAGCGTTGAAGATCAGGGAGGGGGCTATGGCTACACCTTC. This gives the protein CSVEDQGGGYGYTF. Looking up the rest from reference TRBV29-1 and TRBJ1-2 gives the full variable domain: SAVISQKPSRDICQRGTSLTIQCQVDSQVTMMFWYRQQPGQSLTLIATANQGSEATYESGFVIDKFPISRPNLTFSTLTVSNMSPEDSSIYLCSVEDQGGGYGYTFGSGTRLTVV.

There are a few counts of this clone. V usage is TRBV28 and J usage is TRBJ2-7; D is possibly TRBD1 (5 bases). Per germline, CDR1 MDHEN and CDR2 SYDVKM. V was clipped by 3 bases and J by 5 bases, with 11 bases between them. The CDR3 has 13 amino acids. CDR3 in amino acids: CASSFDSGHEQYF. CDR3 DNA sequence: TGTGCCAGCAGTTTTGACAGTGGCCACGAGCAGTACTTC. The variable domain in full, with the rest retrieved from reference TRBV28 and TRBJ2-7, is DVKVTQSSRYLVKRTGEKVFLECVQDMDHENMFWYRQDPGLGLRLIYFSYDVKMKEKGDIPEGYSVSREKKERFSLILESASTNQTSMYLCASSFDSGHEQYFGPGTRLTVT.

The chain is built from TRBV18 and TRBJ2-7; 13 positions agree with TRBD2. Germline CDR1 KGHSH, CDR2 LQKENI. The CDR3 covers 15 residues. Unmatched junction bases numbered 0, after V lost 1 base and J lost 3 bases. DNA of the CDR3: TGTGCCAGCTCACCACGGACTAGCGGGGGCTACGAGCAGTACTTC. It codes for CASSPRTSGGYEQYF.

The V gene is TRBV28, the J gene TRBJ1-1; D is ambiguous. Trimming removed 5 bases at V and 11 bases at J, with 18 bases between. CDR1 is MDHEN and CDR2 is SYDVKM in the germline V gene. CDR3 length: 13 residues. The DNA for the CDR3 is TGTGCCAGCAGTCCCTCAGCGAGTTCACCGGCTTTCTTT. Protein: CASSPSASSPAFF.

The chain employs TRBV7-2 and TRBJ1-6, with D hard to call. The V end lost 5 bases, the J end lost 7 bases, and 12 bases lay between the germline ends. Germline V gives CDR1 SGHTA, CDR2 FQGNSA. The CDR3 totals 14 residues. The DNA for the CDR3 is TGTGCCAGCAGCGCCTGGGCGGGGAATTCACCCCTCCACTTT. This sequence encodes CASSAWAGNSPLHF.

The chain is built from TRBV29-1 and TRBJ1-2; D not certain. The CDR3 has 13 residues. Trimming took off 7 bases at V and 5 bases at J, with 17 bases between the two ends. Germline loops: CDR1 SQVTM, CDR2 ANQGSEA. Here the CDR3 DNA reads TGCAGCGCCACGAGGTCGTTCCCTTATGGCTACACCTTC. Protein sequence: CSATRSFPYGYTF.

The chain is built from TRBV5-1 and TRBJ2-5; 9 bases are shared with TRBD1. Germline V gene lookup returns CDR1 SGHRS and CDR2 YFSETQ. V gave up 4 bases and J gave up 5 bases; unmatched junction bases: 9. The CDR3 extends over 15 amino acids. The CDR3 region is CASSRGQGSTETQYF. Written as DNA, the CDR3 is TGCGCCAGCAGCAGGGGACAGGGTTCCACCGAGACCCAGTACTTC. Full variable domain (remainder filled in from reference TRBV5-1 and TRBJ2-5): KAGVTQTPRYLIKTRGQQVTLSCSPISGHRSVSWYQQTPGQGLQFLFEYFSETQRNKGNFPGRFSGRQFSNSRSEMNVSTLELGDSALYLCASSRGQGSTETQYFGPGTRLLVL.